The next 27 T cell receptor beta chains were all read from a single sample in a study of blood T cell repertoires in COVID-19. Using immunoSEQ multiplex PCR, the repertoire was profiled, and TCRdb retains in-frame clones only, with some absent. This table has 170,000 or so clones, about 83% appearing once. The sequenced sample was peripheral blood. All receptors derive from a woman aged 18-29 years who had recovered from COVID-19.

This chain joins TRBV7-6 and TRBJ1-2; tentative D call: TRBD1 (5 bases). The CDR3 totals 13 residues. Deletions cut 1 base from V and 4 bases from J, with 7 bases between. CDR1 SGHVS and CDR2 FNYEAQ come from the germline V gene. CDR3: CASSLGGGYGYTF. CDR3 DNA: TGTGCCAGCAGCTTAGGGGGCGGCTATGGCTACACCTTC.

V gene TRBV18 combines with J gene TRBJ2-7, with TRBD1 matching 9 bases. Per germline, CDR1 KGHSH and CDR2 LQKENI. Unmatched junction bases numbered 4, after V lost 3 bases and J lost 1 base. The CDR3 spans 15 residues. The CDR3 bases are TGTGCCAGCTCACCCCGGGACAGGGTTTCCTACGAGCAGTACTTC. Amino acid sequence: CASSPRDRVSYEQYF.

V is TRBV6-5 and J is TRBJ2-1; perhaps TRBD2 as D (5 bases). Germline V gives CDR1 MNHEY, CDR2 SVGAGI. Trimming cost V 5 bases and J 5 bases, with 13 bases left between them. This CDR3 is built from 14 residues. The CDR3 sequence is CASSRMAGNNEQFF. CDR3 sequence (DNA): TGTGCCAGCAGTCGGATGGCCGGGAACAATGAGCAGTTCTTC.

This sequence joins TRBV5-6 and TRBJ2-5; D gene unclear. In germline, CDR1 is SGHDT, CDR2 YYEEEE. V was trimmed by 0 bases and J by 1 base, leaving 7 bases between them. This CDR3 region has 14 residues. The CDR3 region has the DNA TGTGCCAGCAGCTTGGTCCCGTCCCAAGAGACCCAGTACTTC. It is translated as CASSLVPSQETQYF.

J is TRBJ2-1 and V is TRBV7-3; 13 bases are a match to TRBD2. With 1 base clipped from V and 6 bases from J, the junction kept 6 bases outside the gene matches. Germline values: CDR1 SGHTA, CDR2 FQGTGA. This CDR3 contains 17 residues. CDR3 amino acids: CASSLRPGLAGTNEQFF. DNA for the CDR3: TGTGCCAGCAGCTTAAGACCGGGACTAGCGGGAACCAATGAGCAGTTCTTC.

V gene TRBV7-3 combines with J gene TRBJ2-6; D not resolved. V gave up 5 bases and J gave up 0 bases, with 11 bases separating them. Germline CDR1 SGHTA, CDR2 FQGTGA. The CDR3 runs 16 residues. CDR3 sequence: CASSINSFSGANVLTF. CDR3 sequence (DNA): TGTGCCAGCAGCATTAACAGCTTCTCTGGGGCCAACGTCCTGACTTTC.

J is TRBJ2-2 and V is TRBV6-4; D not certain. The CDR3 length is 14 residues. Germline V lookup: CDR1 MRHNA, CDR2 SNTAGT. The V and J ends lost 2 bases and 7 bases respectively, with 11 bases between them. CDR3: CASSDQPTVGELFF. The CDR3 nucleotides read TGTGCCAGCAGTGACCAACCCACGGTCGGGGAGCTGTTTTTT.

This clone showed up many times. The chain is built from TRBV9 and TRBJ2-1; possibly TRBD1 for D (7 bases). The germline gives CDR1 SGDLS, CDR2 YYNGEE. The V and J ends lost 2 bases and 3 bases respectively, with 15 bases between them. The CDR3 runs to 16 residues. As DNA, the CDR3 is TGTGCCAGCAGCGTCCAGACAGGGAGGTACTACAATGAGCAGTTCTTC. This gives the protein CASSVQTGRYYNEQFF.

This sequence joins TRBV6-4 and TRBJ1-5; D is undetermined. The length of the CDR3 is 16 residues. The germline V gene encodes CDR1 MRHNA and CDR2 SNTAGT. The V end was cut by 0 bases, the J end by 0 bases, with 9 bases between. As DNA, the CDR3 is TGTGCCAGCAGTGACTCGTTCTACTATAGCAATCAGCCCCAGCATTTT. Residues: CASSDSFYYSNQPQHF.

The chain uses TRBV4-3 and TRBJ2-7; D possibly corresponds to TRBD2 (6 bases). Trimming stripped 4 bases from V and 0 bases from J, with 13 bases between. The length of the CDR3 is 15 residues. Germline assignment: CDR1 LGHNA and CDR2 YSLEER. CDR3 in amino acids: CASSRHRENSYEQYF. The CDR3 region has the DNA TGCGCCAGCAGCCGCCACCGGGAGAACTCCTACGAGCAGTACTTC.

This clone showed up just once. This chain joins TRBV6-6 and TRBJ2-1, with D possibly TRBD2 on 5 matching bases. V was cut by 3 bases and J by 7 bases, with 10 bases left in between. Germline CDR1 reads MNHNY; CDR2 reads SVGAGI (reference sequence). CDR3 length equals 13 residues. CDR3 nucleotides: TGTGCCAGCAGTTATATACCGGGGAATGAGCAGTTCTTC. It specifies CASSYIPGNEQFF.

This clone was observed a single time. The chain carries TRBV5-1 and TRBJ1-3; D gene uncertain. Germline V CDR1 and CDR2: SGHRS, YFSETQ. The germline V and J ends were trimmed by 5 bases and 4 bases, with 13 bases remaining between them. CDR3 length: 14 residues. Written as DNA, the CDR3 is TGCGCCAGCAGTCCGAGGGTGATAGGAAACACCATATATTTT. This sequence encodes CASSPRVIGNTIYF. The variable domain in full, with the rest retrieved from reference TRBV5-1 and TRBJ1-3, is KAGVTQTPRYLIKTRGQQVTLSCSPISGHRSVSWYQQTPGQGLQFLFEYFSETQRNKGNFPGRFSGRQFSNSRSEMNVSTLELGDSALYLCASSPRVIGNTIYFGEGSWLTVV.

V gene TRBV9 combines with J gene TRBJ2-1; D unresolved. This CDR3 contains 12 residues. The V and J ends lost 3 bases and 7 bases respectively, with 8 bases between them. Germline V lookup: CDR1 SGDLS, CDR2 YYNGEE. CDR3 region: CASSGEYNEQFF. In DNA, the CDR3 is TGTGCCAGCAGCGGAGAATATAATGAGCAGTTCTTC.

The chain recombines TRBV9 with TRBJ1-1; 7 nucleotides line up with TRBD1. Looked up from germline, CDR1 is SGDLS and CDR2 is YYNGEE. Losses at the gene ends were 3 bases for V and 6 bases for J; bases not matched to a gene: 11. The CDR3 has 15 amino acids. CDR3 sequence reads: CASSANPGGRAEAFF. The CDR3 nucleotides are TGTGCCAGCAGCGCGAACCCAGGGGGGCGCGCTGAAGCTTTCTTT.

The chain links TRBV6-5 to TRBJ2-2; D is ambiguous. The CDR3 runs to 13 residues. V was cut by 5 bases and J by 6 bases, with 10 bases left in between. Per the germline V gene, CDR1 is MNHEY and CDR2 is SVGAGI. CDR3 residues: CASSLVASGELFF. In DNA form, the CDR3 reads TGTGCCAGCAGTCTAGTCGCGTCCGGGGAGCTGTTTTTT.

The chain carries TRBV6-5 and TRBJ2-1; 7 bases line up with TRBD1. Germline trimming cut 6 bases from V and 2 bases from J; bases unmatched to any gene: 7. Germline CDR1 and CDR2: MNHEY and SVGAGI. This CDR3 comprises 15 residues. The chain's CDR3 is CASRRQGTAYNEQFF. The CDR3 DNA reads as TGTGCCAGCAGAAGACAGGGTACTGCCTACAATGAGCAGTTCTTC.

The genes are TRBV15 and TRBJ1-5; D uncertain. V lost 0 bases and J lost 0, with 6 bases in between. CDR1 LNHNV and CDR2 YYDKDF come from the germline V gene (reference sequence). The CDR3 is 15 amino acids. The CDR3 DNA is TGTGCCACCAGCAGAGACGGGTTTAGCAATCAGCCCCAGCATTTT. This encodes CATSRDGFSNQPQHF.

The gene calls are TRBV4-1 and TRBJ2-5; TRBD2 aligns across 10 bases. This CDR3 comprises 16 residues. Germline V gives CDR1 MGHRA, CDR2 YSYEKL. V was pared by 2 bases and J by 5 bases, with 8 bases of the junction left unmatched. Here the CDR3 DNA reads TGCGCCAGCAGCCAATACTCTAGCGGGAGTGGGGAGACCCAGTACTTC. It codes for CASSQYSSGSGETQYF.

The chain uses TRBV11-2 and TRBJ1-4, with D possibly TRBD1 on 6 matching bases. V dropped 4 bases and J dropped 7 bases, with 16 bases sitting between them. The CDR3 totals 15 residues. The germline gives CDR1 SGHAT, CDR2 FQNNGV. Here the CDR3 reads CASSSTGTTFEKLFF. The CDR3 region has the DNA TGTGCCAGCAGCTCCACAGGGACTACATTTGAAAAACTGTTTTTT.

The chain carries TRBV5-5 and TRBJ2-1; 7 bases align to TRBD2. Germline trimming cut 0 bases from V and 3 bases from J; bases unmatched to any gene: 3. Per germline, CDR1 SGHKS and CDR2 YYEKEE (reference sequence). The CDR3 extends over 15 amino acids. In DNA form, the CDR3 reads TGTGCCAGCAGCTTGGAGGCTAGCGGCTACAATGAGCAGTTCTTC. This sequence encodes CASSLEASGYNEQFF.

CDR3 sequence (DNA): TGTGCCAGCAGCTTAGCGGGGCCCGAGCAGTACGTC. Translation gives CASSLAGPEQYV. The chain joins TRBV7-9 to TRBJ2-7, with TRBD1 as a possible D gene (5 bases). The V and J ends lost 0 bases and 6 bases respectively, with 6 bases between them. This CDR3 comprises 12 residues. Germline values: CDR1 SEHNR, CDR2 FQNEAQ (reference sequence).

This clone was found once. This rearrangement joins TRBV24-1 to TRBJ2-2; D is perhaps TRBD1 (6 bases). The CDR3 runs 16 residues. Germline V gene lookup returns CDR1 KGHDR and CDR2 SFDVKD. With 3 bases removed from V and 3 bases from J, the gap between germline ends came to 13 bases. The CDR3 bases are TGTGCCACCAGTGATCAACGGGACACCTACACCGGGGAGCTGTTTTTT. Residues: CATSDQRDTYTGELFF.

The rearrangement links TRBV3-1 (or the pseudogene TRBV3-2) to TRBJ1-5; D unresolved. V lost 1 base, J lost 5 bases, and 12 bases lay in between. Germline V gene data show CDR1 as LGHDT and CDR2 as YNNKEL (reference sequence). The CDR3 contains 15 residues. The CDR3 loop reads CASSQGYQEYQPQHF. The CDR3 DNA is TGTGCCAGCAGCCAAGGTTACCAGGAATATCAGCCCCAGCATTTT.

J is TRBJ1-2 and V is TRBV5-6; D is undetermined. This CDR3 is built from 15 residues. The V gene's germline CDR1 is SGHDT and CDR2 YYEEEE. Trimming stripped 0 bases from V and 2 bases from J, with 11 bases between. CDR3 loop: CASSLVSGGNYGYTF. The CDR3 bases are TGTGCCAGCAGCTTGGTATCAGGCGGGAACTATGGCTACACCTTC.

This clone was picked up one time. This chain joins TRBV6-5 and TRBJ1-1, with TRBD1 matching 8 bases. Germline V gene data show CDR1 as MNHEY and CDR2 as SVGAGI. CDR3 length equals 15 residues. V lost 4 bases to trimming and J lost 1 base; unmatched junction nucleotides: 5. Here the CDR3 reads CASSSYRGRNTEAFF. The CDR3 nucleotides read TGTGCCAGCAGTTCATACAGGGGGAGGAACACTGAAGCTTTCTTT.

This clone was observed a handful of times. This chain connects TRBV5-6 to TRBJ1-1, with no clear D. This CDR3 is 16 amino acids long. The V end lost 0 bases, the J end lost 2 bases, and 14 bases lay between the germline ends. The germline gives CDR1 SGHDT, CDR2 YYEEEE. The CDR3 DNA sequence: TGTGCCAGCAGCTTGGACAGCGGATTTATCAACACTGAAGCTTTCTTT. The encoded protein is CASSLDSGFINTEAFF.

The chain combines TRBV12-3 or TRBV12-4 with TRBJ2-5; D may be TRBD1 (7 bases). The CDR3 has 13 amino acids. V lost 7 bases and J 4 bases, leaving 13 bases between the germline ends. As DNA, the CDR3 is TGTGCCAGCACCCGCGGGACAGTAGAGACCCAGTACTTC. It codes for CASTRGTVETQYF.